This T cell receptor (beta chain) appears in the sequencing data of a study of human T cells and chemical hapten exposure. Documented time point: patch test 1, 2 weeks after DPC sensitization. Treatment given: therapeutic diphenylcyclopropenone sensitization with weekly scalp DPC. Per germline, CDR1 LGHDT and CDR2 YNNKEL (reference sequence). The V end was cut by 1 base, the J end by 7 bases, with 14 bases between. This CDR3 spans 16 amino acids. This clonotype has a count of ten or more. TCRdb reprocessed the RACE reads with MiXCR, giving one entry per CDR3 protein. The repertoire holds fewer than 150,000 distinct CDR3 sequences, with about 13% as singletons.

The TCR comes from a man in his late teens or twenties with alopecia areata. Some clones in this sample may be carry-over from other donors' samples. This chain links TRBV3-1 with TRBJ1-6; possible D gene TRBD1, 5 bases. The sequences come from whole blood, collected in connection with sensitization to the hapten diphenylcyclopropenone (DPC). CDR3 nucleotides: TGTGCCAGCAGCCAAGTCCCGGGACGGACCAATTCACCCCTCCACTTT. This sequence encodes CASSQVPGRTNSPLHF.